Below, one TCR beta chain is given with its context. Produced via immunoSEQ multiplex PCR; TCRdb's table is partial and in-frame only. The sample records about 190,000 clones, 90% to 95% being singletons. The ends were cut back, 5 bases at V and 11 bases at J, with 12 bases in the middle. Germline assignment: CDR1 MNHEY and CDR2 SVGEGT. The CDR3 consists of 11 residues. This record belongs to a study of control samples from healthy donors and cancer patients. The chain links TRBV6-2 or TRBV6-3 to TRBJ2-5; D tentatively fits TRBD1 or TRBD2 (5 bases each). What was sequenced was blood. This TCR was sampled from a man aged 25-45 years in good health. Written as DNA, the CDR3 is TGTGCCAGCAGTACCTACAGGACTCAGTACTTC. Translating it yields CASSTYRTQYF.